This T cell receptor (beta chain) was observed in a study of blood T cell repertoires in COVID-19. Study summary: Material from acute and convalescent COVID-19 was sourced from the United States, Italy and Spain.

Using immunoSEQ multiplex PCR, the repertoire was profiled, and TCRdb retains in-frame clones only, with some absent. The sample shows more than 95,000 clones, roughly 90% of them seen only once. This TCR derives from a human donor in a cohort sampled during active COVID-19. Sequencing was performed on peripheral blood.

CDR3 loop: CASSLDQGGGNEQFF. CDR3 DNA: TGCGCCAGCAGCTTGGACCAGGGAGGAGGCAATGAGCAGTTCTTC. The gene calls are TRBV5-1 and TRBJ2-1; D possibly corresponds to TRBD2 (6 bases). CDR1 is SGHRS and CDR2 is YFSETQ in the germline V gene. The V gene lost 0 bases and the J gene lost 6 bases, with 13 bases spanning the gap. The CDR3 totals 15 residues.